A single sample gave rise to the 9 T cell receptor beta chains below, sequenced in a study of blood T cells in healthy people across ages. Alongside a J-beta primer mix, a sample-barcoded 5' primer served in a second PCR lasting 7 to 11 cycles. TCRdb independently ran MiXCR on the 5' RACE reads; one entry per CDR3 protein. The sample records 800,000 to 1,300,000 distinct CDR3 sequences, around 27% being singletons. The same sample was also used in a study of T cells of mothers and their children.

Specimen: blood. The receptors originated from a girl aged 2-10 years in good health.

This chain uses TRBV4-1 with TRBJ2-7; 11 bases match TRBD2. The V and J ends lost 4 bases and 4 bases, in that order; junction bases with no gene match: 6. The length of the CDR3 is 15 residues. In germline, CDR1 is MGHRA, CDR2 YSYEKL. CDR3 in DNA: TGCGCCAGCAGCCTGGGGACTAGCGGAAATTACGAGCAGTACTTC. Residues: CASSLGTSGNYEQYF.

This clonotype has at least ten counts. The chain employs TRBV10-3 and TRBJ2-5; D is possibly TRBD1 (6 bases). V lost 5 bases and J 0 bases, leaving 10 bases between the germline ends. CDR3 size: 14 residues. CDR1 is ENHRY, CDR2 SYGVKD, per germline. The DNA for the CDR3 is TGTGCCATCAGTTCCACAGGGAACCAAGAGACCCAGTACTTC. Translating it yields CAISSTGNQETQYF.

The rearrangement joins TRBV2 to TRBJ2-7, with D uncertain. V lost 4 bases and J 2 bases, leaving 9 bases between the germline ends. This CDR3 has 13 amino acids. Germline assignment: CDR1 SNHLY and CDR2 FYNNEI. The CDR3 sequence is CASSGDSTYEQYF. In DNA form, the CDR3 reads TGTGCCAGCAGTGGGGATAGTACCTACGAGCAGTACTTC.

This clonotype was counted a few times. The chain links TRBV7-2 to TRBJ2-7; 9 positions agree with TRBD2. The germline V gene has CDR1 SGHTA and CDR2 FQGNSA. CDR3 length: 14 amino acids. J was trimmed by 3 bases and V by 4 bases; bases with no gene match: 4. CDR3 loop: CASSSLAGIYEQYF. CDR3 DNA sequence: TGTGCCAGCAGCTCTCTAGCGGGGATCTACGAGCAGTACTTC.

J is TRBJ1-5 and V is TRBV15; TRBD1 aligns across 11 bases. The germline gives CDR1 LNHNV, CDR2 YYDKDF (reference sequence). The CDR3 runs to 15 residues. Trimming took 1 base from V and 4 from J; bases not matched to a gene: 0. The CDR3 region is CATSRGDRGNQPQHF. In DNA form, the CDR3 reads TGTGCCACCAGCAGAGGGGACAGGGGGAATCAGCCCCAGCATTTT.

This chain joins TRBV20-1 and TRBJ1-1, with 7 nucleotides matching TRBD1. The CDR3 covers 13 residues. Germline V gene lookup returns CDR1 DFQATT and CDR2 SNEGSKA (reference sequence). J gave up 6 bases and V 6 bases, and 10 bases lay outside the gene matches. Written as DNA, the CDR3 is TGCAGTGCCCAATTACAGGGGATCCCTGAAGCTTTCTTT. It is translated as CSAQLQGIPEAFF.

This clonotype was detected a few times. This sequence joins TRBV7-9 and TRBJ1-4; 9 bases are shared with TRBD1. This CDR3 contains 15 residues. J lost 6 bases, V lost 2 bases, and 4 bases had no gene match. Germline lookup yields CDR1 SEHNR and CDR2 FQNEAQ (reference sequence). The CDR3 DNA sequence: TGTGCCAGCAGCTTATCGGGGGACAGGGATGAAAAACTGTTTTTT. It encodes CASSLSGDRDEKLFF.

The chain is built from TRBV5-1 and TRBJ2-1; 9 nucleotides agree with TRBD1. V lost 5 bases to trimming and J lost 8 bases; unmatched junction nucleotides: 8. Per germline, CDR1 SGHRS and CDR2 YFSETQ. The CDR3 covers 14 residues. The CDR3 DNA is TGCGCCAGCAGTCCGGACAGGGGTGGGCATGAGCAGTTCTTC. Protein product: CASSPDRGGHEQFF.

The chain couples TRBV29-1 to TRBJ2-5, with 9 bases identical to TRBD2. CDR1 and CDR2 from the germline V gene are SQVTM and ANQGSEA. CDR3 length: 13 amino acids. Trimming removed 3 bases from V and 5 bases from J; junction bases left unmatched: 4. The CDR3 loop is CSVEALAGETQYF. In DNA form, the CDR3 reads TGCAGCGTTGAGGCTCTAGCGGGGGAGACCCAGTACTTC.